This T cell receptor (beta chain) was observed in a study of shared T cell receptors in the human thymus. Sequencing used immunoSEQ multiplex PCR; TCRdb keeps in-frame clones, though not all of them. This table has 65,000 to 70,000 clones, 90% to 95% appearing once. Losses at the gene ends were 0 bases for V and 7 bases for J; bases not matched to a gene: 8. The V gene's germline CDR1 is SGDLS and CDR2 YYNGEE. The CDR3 has 16 amino acids. This chain connects TRBV9 to TRBJ2-1, with TRBD1 identical over 9 bases. Sequences were obtained from thymocytes. This receptor was identified in a human donor. In nucleotides, the CDR3 is TGTGCCAGCAGCGTAGCTCTGGGACAGGGCCATAATGAGCAGTTCTTC. Its translation: CASSVALGQGHNEQFF.